The 18 T cell receptor beta chains presented below share a single source sample, sequenced in a study of OX40 agonist ivuxolimab in advanced cancers. Repertoires were generated with immunoSEQ multiplex PCR, while TCRdb's copy carries only in-frame clones and drops some. The table records 25,000 to 40,000 clones, 70% to 85% of them present only once. The sample in question was CD4+ or CD8+ T cells sorted from blood, obtained in a trial of the OX40 agonist ivuxolimab. The origin of the receptors is an adult with an advanced solid tumor such as melanoma, head and neck, liver or kidney cancer.

A single count supports this clone. The rearrangement uses TRBV10-2 and TRBJ2-3; 15 nucleotides agree with TRBD2. Germline V gene sequence: CDR1 WSHSY, CDR2 SAAADI. J was trimmed by 4 bases and V by 8 bases; bases with no gene match: 10. This CDR3 contains 17 residues. The CDR3 is CASLGLAGGRGADTQYF. The CDR3 bases are TGCGCCAGCCTTGGACTAGCGGGGGGGCGAGGGGCAGATACGCAGTATTTT.

The chain is built from TRBV5-6 and TRBJ1-2; no clear D. CDR1 and CDR2 (germline): SGHDT, YYEEEE. The CDR3 runs 11 residues. Deletions cut 7 bases from V and 4 bases from J, with 8 bases between. The CDR3 DNA is TGTGCCAGCCGAAAGACCTATGGCTACACCTTC. Translating gives CASRKTYGYTF.

V and J are TRBV9 and TRBJ1-3, with D possibly matching TRBD1 (5 bases). V lost 0 bases and J lost 14, with 18 bases in between. The CDR3 length is 14 residues. Germline V gene data show CDR1 as SGDLS and CDR2 as YYNGEE. The CDR3 region is CASSVEDNGPTVYF. DNA for the CDR3: TGTGCCAGCAGCGTAGAGGACAATGGCCCCACGGTATATTTT.

The chain has TRBV28 and TRBJ1-5; D unresolved. The germline V and J ends were trimmed by 5 bases and 5 bases, with 16 bases remaining between them. The CDR3 contains 15 residues. Per germline, CDR1 MDHEN and CDR2 SYDVKM. CDR3 coding DNA: TGTGCCAGCAGTGACTTAACCGGGATAGATCAGCCCCAGCATTTT. This codes for CASSDLTGIDQPQHF.

The gene calls are TRBV5-6 and TRBJ1-2; TRBD1 is a possible D gene (5 bases). Germline V CDR1 and CDR2: SGHDT, YYEEEE. The CDR3 consists of 14 residues. Trimming took 0 bases from V and 7 from J, leaving 13 bases between them. CDR3 nucleotides: TGTGCCAGCAGCTTGGCCAATCCAGGGTCTGGCTACACCTTC. This translates into CASSLANPGSGYTF.

This chain links TRBV27 with TRBJ2-2; D not resolved. The V and J ends lost 5 bases and 10 bases respectively, with 8 bases between them. Germline loops: CDR1 MNHEY, CDR2 SMNVEV (reference sequence). The CDR3 loop spans 11 amino acids. Written as DNA, the CDR3 is TGTGCCAGCAGTCCGGGTTTGGAGCTGTTTTTT. Amino acids: CASSPGLELFF.

This clone was seen more than once but under ten times. V is TRBV19 and J is TRBJ1-1; D not resolved. The CDR3 spans 15 residues. V lost 4 bases and J lost 1, with 13 bases in between. The germline V gene has CDR1 LNHDA and CDR2 SQIVND (reference sequence). For the CDR3, the DNA is TGTGCCAGTAGTACGTCTCGACCCCAGAACACTGAAGCTTTCTTT. This codes for CASSTSRPQNTEAFF.

This chain uses TRBV28 with TRBJ2-3, with 8 nucleotides matching TRBD1. The ends lost 3 bases at V and 3 bases at J; junction bases unmatched: 5. The germline CDR1 and CDR2 sequences are MDHEN and SYDVKM. This CDR3 is built from 15 residues. The CDR3 is CASSLTGAGTDTQYF. The DNA of the CDR3 is TGTGCCAGCAGTTTGACAGGGGCCGGGACAGATACGCAGTATTTT.

V usage is TRBV11-2 and J usage is TRBJ2-7, with 10 bases that match TRBD2. Germline V CDR1 and CDR2: SGHAT, FQNNGV. This CDR3 region has 15 residues. The V and J ends lost 5 bases and 3 bases, in that order; junction bases with no gene match: 7. The DNA for the CDR3 is TGTGCCAGCAGCCCCCGAGCGGGGGGGCACTACGAGCAGTACTTC. This encodes CASSPRAGGHYEQYF.

The J gene is TRBJ2-2, the V gene TRBV29-1, with a tentative D call TRBD2 (6 bases). V dropped 4 bases and J dropped 6 bases, with 15 bases sitting between them. The CDR3 runs to 14 residues. Germline V gives CDR1 SQVTM, CDR2 ANQGSEA. The CDR3 region has the DNA TGCAGCGTTGGTTCGGGGGAGAAACCCGGGGAGCTGTTTTTT. Translating it yields CSVGSGEKPGELFF.

The chain joins TRBV19 to TRBJ2-1, with D maybe TRBD2 (6 bases). The germline V and J ends were trimmed by 9 bases and 8 bases, with 20 bases remaining between them. Germline loops: CDR1 LNHDA, CDR2 SQIVND (reference sequence). CDR3 length: 14 residues. CDR3 bases: TGTGCCAGCGGGGGAGCCCCCAAGGACTATGAGCAGTTCTTC. This encodes CASGGAPKDYEQFF.

The V gene is TRBV19, the J gene TRBJ1-6; D unresolved. Germline CDR1 reads LNHDA; CDR2 reads SQIVND (reference sequence). The CDR3 covers 13 residues. Trimming left V 1 base short and J 9 bases short, with 7 bases between. CDR3 residues: CASSIGGPSPLHF. CDR3 nucleotides: TGTGCCAGTAGTATAGGAGGGCCTTCACCCCTCCACTTT. Complete variable domain (other parts from reference TRBV19 and TRBJ1-6): DGGITQSPKYLFRKEGQNVTLSCEQNLNHDAMYWYRQDPGQGLRLIYYSQIVNDFQKGDIAEGYSVSREKKESFPLTVTSAQKNPTAFYLCASSIGGPSPLHFGNGTRLTVT.

This clone has a handful of counts. The V gene is TRBV5-5, the J gene TRBJ2-1; weak D call: TRBD1 (5 bases). In germline, CDR1 is SGHKS, CDR2 YYEKEE (reference sequence). Trimming stripped 5 bases from V and 1 base from J, with 22 bases between. This CDR3 is 18 amino acids long. CDR3 sequence reads: CASSSRTRAVISYNEQFF. For the CDR3, the DNA is TGTGCCAGCAGTTCCAGGACAAGAGCTGTAATTTCCTACAATGAGCAGTTCTTC.

The rearrangement links TRBV7-9 to TRBJ2-5, with 7 bases lining up with TRBD2. CDR1 and CDR2 (germline): SEHNR, FQNEAQ (reference sequence). This CDR3 region has 16 residues. After removal of 5 bases from V and 4 bases from J, the junction contained 13 bases not matched to a gene. The CDR3 region is CASSGASRGGRETQYF. CDR3 DNA: TGTGCCAGCAGCGGAGCCTCGCGGGGCGGGAGAGAGACCCAGTACTTC. Based on the CDR3 plus reference TRBV7-9 and TRBJ2-5, the full variable domain is DTGVSQNPRHKITKRGQNVTFRCDPISEHNRLYWYRQTLGQGPEFLTYFQNEAQLEKSRLLSDRFSAERPKGSFSTLEIQRTEQGDSAMYLCASSGASRGGRETQYFGPGTRLLVL.

This clone was seen just once. The V call is TRBV6-5, the J call TRBJ2-4; D unresolved. The CDR3 totals 16 residues. Germline loops: CDR1 MNHEY, CDR2 SVGAGI. Trimming took off 0 bases at V and 0 bases at J, with 9 bases between the two ends. This chain's CDR3 is CASSYSSRPAKNIQYF. In nucleotides, the CDR3 is TGTGCCAGCAGTTACTCGAGTAGGCCAGCCAAAAACATTCAGTACTTC.

This clone is a singleton in its sample. This sequence joins TRBV29-1 and TRBJ2-3; TRBD2 is a possible D gene (6 bases). This CDR3 contains 15 residues. V was shortened by 2 bases and J by 3 bases, with 15 bases between the two germline ends. Germline CDR1 reads SQVTM; CDR2 reads ANQGSEA. The CDR3 DNA sequence: TGCAGCGTTGAACCGGGACTCTACCGGACAGATACGCAGTATTTT. This codes for CSVEPGLYRTDTQYF.

The chain couples TRBV6-1 to TRBJ2-7; 10 bases align to TRBD1. This CDR3 has 15 residues. V was clipped by 4 bases and J by 4 bases; unmatched bases: 7. CDR1 and CDR2 (germline): MNHNS, SASEGT. CDR3 amino acids: CASSGLPGQGYEQYF. The CDR3 DNA sequence: TGTGCCAGCAGTGGACTGCCGGGACAGGGGTACGAGCAGTACTTC.

This clone occurred a few times. The genes are TRBV27 and TRBJ1-5; possible D gene TRBD1, 5 bases. CDR1 is MNHEY and CDR2 is SMNVEV in the germline V gene (reference sequence). V lost 6 bases, J lost 0 bases, and 12 bases lay in between. CDR3 length equals 15 residues. The CDR3 bases are TGTGCCAGCAGCCCCGGGGACTATAGCAATCAGCCCCAGCATTTT. As protein: CASSPGDYSNQPQHF.